Below, 16 T cell receptor beta chains from the same sample are listed, as sequenced in a study of T cells in Graves' hyperthyroidism and ophthalmopathy. RNA transcripts were the template for amplifying TCR beta CDR3 regions. First-round RT-PCR with HTBI primers amplified the TCR CDR3 region. One entry per CDR3 protein, called by TCRdb with MiXCR from the multiplex PCR reads. There are about 640,000 distinct CDR3 sequences in the sample; approximately 14% occur only once, and around 12% lies in the top ten. Material for sequencing was blood. The receptors were gathered from a woman aged 45 to 65 with Graves' ophthalmopathy.

This clonotype showed up just a few times. This sequence joins TRBV28 and TRBJ2-5; 7 bases agree with TRBD1. The germline V gene has CDR1 MDHEN and CDR2 SYDVKM. With V trimmed by 5 bases and J by 2 bases, 14 bases remained unmatched. The CDR3 covers 17 residues. The CDR3 bases are TGTGCCAGCAGTGCCGGCATAGGGACAGCCGATCAAGAGACCCAGTACTTC. Amino acids: CASSAGIGTADQETQYF.

This clonotype was picked up many times. The chain employs TRBV28 and TRBJ1-5; possible D gene TRBD1, 6 bases. From germline, CDR1 is MDHEN and CDR2 SYDVKM. CDR3 length: 15 residues. V was pared by 10 bases and J by 8 bases, with 24 bases between. The DNA of the CDR3 is TGTGCCACCAGCAGGGGCGGAAGGACAATCGAGCCCCAGCATTTT. Encoded protein: CATSRGGRTIEPQHF. Full variable domain (remainder filled in from reference TRBV28 and TRBJ1-5): DVKVTQSSRYLVKRTGEKVFLECVQDMDHENMFWYRQDPGLGLRLIYFSYDVKMKEKGDIPEGYSVSREKKERFSLILESASTNQTSMYLCATSRGGRTIEPQHFGDGTRLSIL.

This clonotype was observed a few times. The chain employs TRBV10-2 and TRBJ2-2; possible D gene TRBD2, 5 bases. This CDR3 is built from 16 residues. CDR1 and CDR2 from the germline V gene are WSHSY and SAAADI. Trimming removed 4 bases from V and 4 bases from J, with 16 bases in between. CDR3 in amino acids: CASSGMRALSTGELFF. As DNA, the CDR3 is TGCGCCAGCAGTGGGATGCGGGCTTTGAGCACCGGGGAGCTGTTTTTT.

This clonotype has ten or more counts. The gene calls are TRBV12-5 and TRBJ2-1, with 8 bases lining up with TRBD2. CDR1 LGHNT and CDR2 FRNRAP come from the germline V gene. V shed 1 base, J shed 9 bases, and the junction held 5 bases outside the gene matches. CDR3 length equals 14 residues. CDR3 region: CASGLEAGGVEQFF. The DNA for the CDR3 is TGTGCTAGTGGTTTGGAGGCGGGAGGTGTTGAGCAGTTCTTC.

On this clonotype itself: A read error is possible here, since a much larger clone lies one base away. J is TRBJ1-1 and V is TRBV6-2 or TRBV6-3; D is undetermined. The V gene lost 6 bases and the J gene lost 10 bases, with 15 bases spanning the gap. Germline CDR1 is MNHEY and CDR2 is SVGEGT. This CDR3 region has 12 residues. CDR3 residues: CASSSDKARAFF. In DNA, the CDR3 is TGTGCCAGCAGCTCCGACAAGGCAAGAGCTTTCTTT.

V usage is TRBV28 and J usage is TRBJ2-7; 7 nucleotides match TRBD1. Germline loops: CDR1 MDHEN, CDR2 SYDVKM. Losses at the gene ends were 4 bases for V and 6 bases for J; bases not matched to a gene: 6. There are 13 residues in the CDR3. CDR3 coding DNA: TGTGCCAGCAGTTACGGACAGGTCGGCGAGCAGTACTTC. It specifies CASSYGQVGEQYF.

The V gene is TRBV6-2 or TRBV6-3, the J gene TRBJ2-7, with D perhaps matching TRBD2 (5 bases). Germline V gene data show CDR1 as MNHEY and CDR2 as SVGEGT. V lost 4 bases to trimming and J lost 7 bases, with 11 bases between them. This CDR3 region has 12 residues. This CDR3 is CASSFRTREQYF. The CDR3 nucleotides read TGTGCCAGCAGTTTCAGGACTCGGGAGCAGTACTTC.

This rearrangement joins TRBV4-2 to TRBJ1-6, with 10 bases aligning to TRBD1. The CDR3 length is 19 residues. The junction had 17 bases not matched to a gene; V was cut back by 6 bases and J by 6 bases. In germline, CDR1 is LGHNA, CDR2 YNFKEQ. CDR3 in amino acids: CASSRRGQGFSNANSPLHF. The DNA for the CDR3 is TGTGCCAGCAGTCGTCGGGGACAGGGGTTCAGTAATGCTAATTCACCCCTCCACTTT.

The chain is built from TRBV20-1 and TRBJ2-2; perhaps TRBD2 as D (7 bases). Germline CDR1 is DFQATT and CDR2 is SNEGSKA (reference sequence). CDR3 size: 15 residues. Trimming removed 2 bases at V and 6 bases at J, with 16 bases between. CDR3 protein: CSARLGGGGSGELFF. In DNA, the CDR3 is TGCAGTGCTAGACTGGGGGGAGGGGGGTCCGGGGAGCTGTTTTTT.

This clonotype came up many times. This chain uses TRBV11-2 with TRBJ2-7, with D unresolved. Deletions cut 3 bases from V and 5 bases from J, with 11 bases between. The CDR3 consists of 13 residues. Germline-derived CDR1 and CDR2 are SGHAT and FQNNGV. CDR3 DNA sequence: TGTGCCAGCAGCTTTCTTTTTGGCGACGAGCAGTACTTC. It translates to CASSFLFGDEQYF.

This clonotype was seen at least ten times. The V gene is TRBV12-3 or TRBV12-4, the J gene TRBJ2-2; TRBD2 aligns across 11 bases. This CDR3 has 17 amino acids. V shed 5 bases and J 3 bases; nucleotides not matched to a gene: 8. The CDR3 spells CASSARLAGRYTGELFF. CDR3 nucleotides: TGTGCCAGCAGTGCCCGACTAGCGGGGCGGTACACCGGGGAGCTGTTTTTT.

This clonotype was detected only a few times. The gene calls are TRBV29-1 and TRBJ2-7, with 10 bases aligning to TRBD2. Germline values: CDR1 SQVTM, CDR2 ANQGSEA. CDR3 length: 14 residues. J gave up 1 base and V 6 bases, and 6 bases lay outside the gene matches. This chain's CDR3 is CSVVSGRPSYEQYF. The CDR3 DNA reads as TGCAGCGTGGTTAGCGGGAGGCCGTCCTACGAGCAGTACTTC.

This clonotype appeared many times. The chain couples TRBV7-2 to TRBJ1-5; the D is unclear. The V and J ends lost 6 bases and 3 bases respectively, with 12 bases between them. There are 14 residues in the CDR3. Germline assignment: CDR1 SGHTA and CDR2 FQGNSA. CDR3 loop: CASRFGLPNQPQHF. The CDR3 region has the DNA TGTGCCAGCAGGTTCGGACTGCCCAATCAGCCCCAGCATTTT.

This clonotype was observed at least ten times. V is TRBV11-3 and J is TRBJ2-5; 9 positions agree with TRBD1. Germline trimming cut 4 bases from V and 0 bases from J; bases unmatched to any gene: 3. The CDR3 spans 15 residues. From germline, CDR1 is SGHNT and CDR2 YENEEA. CDR3 bases: TGTGCCAGCAGCTCGGACAGGGGTAACCAAGAGACCCAGTACTTC. Its protein is CASSSDRGNQETQYF.

This clonotype was seen at least ten times. The chain couples TRBV7-9 to TRBJ1-1; D may be TRBD1 (5 bases). This CDR3 contains 16 residues. Germline-derived CDR1 and CDR2 are SEHNR and FQNEAQ (reference sequence). Trimming left V 5 bases short and J 1 base short, with 17 bases between. The CDR3 here is CASSNGAYKKNTEAFF. CDR3 coding DNA: TGTGCCAGCAGCAATGGGGCGTACAAAAAGAACACTGAAGCTTTCTTT.

This clonotype was observed at least ten times. The rearrangement uses TRBV28 and TRBJ1-2; 8 positions agree with TRBD1. After removal of 3 bases from V and 4 bases from J, the junction contained 10 bases not matched to a gene. Germline assignment: CDR1 MDHEN and CDR2 SYDVKM. The CDR3 runs 16 residues. In nucleotides, the CDR3 is TGTGCCAGCAGTTTTTCGGACAGGGTTCAAACCTATGGCTACACCTTC. Its translation: CASSFSDRVQTYGYTF.